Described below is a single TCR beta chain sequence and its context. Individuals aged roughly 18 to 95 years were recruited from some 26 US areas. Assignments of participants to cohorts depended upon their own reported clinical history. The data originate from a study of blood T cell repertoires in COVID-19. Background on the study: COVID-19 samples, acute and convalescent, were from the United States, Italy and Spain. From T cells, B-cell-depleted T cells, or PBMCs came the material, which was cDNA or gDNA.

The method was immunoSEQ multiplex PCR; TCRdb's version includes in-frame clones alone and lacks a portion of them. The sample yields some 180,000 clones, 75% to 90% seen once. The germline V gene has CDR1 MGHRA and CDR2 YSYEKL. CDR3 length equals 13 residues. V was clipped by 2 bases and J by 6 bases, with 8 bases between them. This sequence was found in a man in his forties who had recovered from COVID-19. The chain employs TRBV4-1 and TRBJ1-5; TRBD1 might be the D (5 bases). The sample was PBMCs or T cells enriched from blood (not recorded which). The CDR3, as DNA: TGCGCCAGCAGCCAAAACGGGGGTCAGCCCCAGCATTTT. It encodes CASSQNGGQPQHF.